This record concerns one T cell receptor (beta chain) sequence. Measured with immunoSEQ multiplex PCR; TCRdb has only the in-frame clones, and not every one. The sample contains 45,000 to 60,000 clones, over 90% of which appear only once. This sample is part of a study of T cell changes during pregnancy in multiple sclerosis. The germline V gene has CDR1 ENHRY and CDR2 SYGVKD. Deletions cut 4 bases from V and 1 base from J, with 7 bases between. CDR3 length: 14 amino acids. The chain employs TRBV10-3 and TRBJ2-2, with D possibly matching TRBD2 (6 bases). This receptor was identified in a female donor in good health, enrolled as a control in a pregnancy study. The input for sequencing was CD4+ T cells from peripheral blood mononuclear cells, taken after pregnancy. CDR3 bases: TGTGCCATCAGTGTCGGGGGGAACACCGGGGAGCTGTTTTTT. This encodes CAISVGGNTGELFF.